The TCR beta chain described here comes from a study of beta chain features in type 1 diabetes. This clone was seen many times. No antigen is known for it. Since all of the isolated RNA was reverse transcribed, expressed TCRB transcripts were what got sequenced. The method was immunoSEQ multiplex PCR; TCRdb's version includes in-frame clones alone and lacks a portion of them. Of almost 350,000 clones in the sample, around 8% were seen once. In total, each donor contributed a single heparinised blood draw that averaged about 120 mL. Germline V gene lookup returns CDR1 SGHTA and CDR2 FQGNSA. The CDR3 extends over 17 amino acids. V dropped 3 bases and J dropped 0; count of bases not matched to a gene: 10. Findings and caveats of the study: Patients' naive, central memory and regulatory TCRB repertoires appeared more alike than those of healthy donors.

Sequencing used central memory CD4+ T cells from blood. The clonotype comes from a woman aged 18-29 years in good health. V and J are TRBV7-2 and TRBJ1-2; TRBD1 matches at 7 bases. The CDR3 sequence is CASSLTTGFRANYGYTF. The CDR3 DNA reads TGTGCCAGCAGCTTGACGACAGGGTTTAGGGCTAACTATGGCTACACCTTC.